This section outlines one T cell receptor beta chain sequence together with its context. Assay: immunoSEQ multiplex PCR; the TCRdb copy retains only in-frame clones and omits some. Of roughly 80,000 clones detected, nearly 85% appear once; the ten largest clones hold 0.4% to 0.6%. V trimming: 1 base; J trimming: 7 bases; junction bases outside the gene matches: 4. The germline gives CDR1 GTSNPN, CDR2 SVGIG (reference sequence). The CDR3 is 13 residues long. The source of the sample is a study of T cell clones after liver transplantation. The sequencing used CD4+ T cells from blood, collected approximately 45 months after liver transplant. The chain links TRBV30 to TRBJ1-5; TRBD1 matches at 7 bases. This TCR derives from a human patient who received a liver transplant. Part of the T cells may come from the graft donor. This CDR3 is CAWSGQGDQPQHF. The CDR3 DNA reads as TGTGCCTGGAGTGGACAGGGTGACCAGCCCCAGCATTTT.